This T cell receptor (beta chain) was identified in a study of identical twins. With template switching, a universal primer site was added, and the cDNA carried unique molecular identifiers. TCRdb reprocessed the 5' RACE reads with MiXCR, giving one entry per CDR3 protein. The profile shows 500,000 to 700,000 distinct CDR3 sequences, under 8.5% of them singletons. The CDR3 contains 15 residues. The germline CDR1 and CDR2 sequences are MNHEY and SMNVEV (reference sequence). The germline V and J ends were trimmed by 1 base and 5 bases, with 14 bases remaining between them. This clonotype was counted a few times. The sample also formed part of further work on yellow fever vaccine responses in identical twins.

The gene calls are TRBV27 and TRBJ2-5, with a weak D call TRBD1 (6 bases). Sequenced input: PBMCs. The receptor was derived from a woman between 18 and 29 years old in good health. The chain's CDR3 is CASSLLSTGTETQYF. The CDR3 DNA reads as TGTGCCAGCAGTTTATTGAGTACAGGGACGGAGACCCAGTACTTC.